The clone carrying this TCR beta chain was detected only once. The CDR3 sequence is 16 residues long. Germline V lookup: CDR1 SNHLY, CDR2 FYNNEI. V trimming: 4 bases; J trimming: 2 bases; junction bases outside the gene matches: 5. The data belong to a study of technical replicates of blood from several donors. Repertoires were generated with immunoSEQ multiplex PCR, while TCRdb's copy carries only in-frame clones and drops some. The repertoire holds tens of thousands of clones, with roughly 90% as singletons. This receptor was obtained from a human donor in good health. Some clones in this sample may be carry-over from other donors' samples. Sequencing was carried out using PBMCs. The chain recombines TRBV2 with TRBJ2-3; 11 bases agree with TRBD1. CDR3 residues: CASSAGQGAFTDTQYF. CDR3 nucleotides: TGTGCCAGCAGTGCAGGACAGGGGGCATTCACAGATACGCAGTATTTT.